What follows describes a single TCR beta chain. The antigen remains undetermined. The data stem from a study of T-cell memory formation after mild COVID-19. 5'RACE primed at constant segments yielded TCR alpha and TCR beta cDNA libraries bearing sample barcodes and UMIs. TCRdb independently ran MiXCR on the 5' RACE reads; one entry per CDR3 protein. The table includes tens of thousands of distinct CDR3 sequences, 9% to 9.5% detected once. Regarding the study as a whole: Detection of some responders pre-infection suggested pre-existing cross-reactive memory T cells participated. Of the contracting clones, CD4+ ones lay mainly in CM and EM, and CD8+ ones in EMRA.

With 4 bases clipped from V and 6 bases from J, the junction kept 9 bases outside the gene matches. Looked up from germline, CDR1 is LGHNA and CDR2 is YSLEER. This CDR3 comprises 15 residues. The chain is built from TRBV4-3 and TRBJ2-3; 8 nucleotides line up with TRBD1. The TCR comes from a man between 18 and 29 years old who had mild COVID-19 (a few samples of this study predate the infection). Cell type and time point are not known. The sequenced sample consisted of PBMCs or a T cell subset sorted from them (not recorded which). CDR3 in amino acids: CASSRRQGRRDTQYF. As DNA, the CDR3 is TGCGCCAGCAGCCGACGACAGGGGAGGCGGGATACGCAGTATTTT.